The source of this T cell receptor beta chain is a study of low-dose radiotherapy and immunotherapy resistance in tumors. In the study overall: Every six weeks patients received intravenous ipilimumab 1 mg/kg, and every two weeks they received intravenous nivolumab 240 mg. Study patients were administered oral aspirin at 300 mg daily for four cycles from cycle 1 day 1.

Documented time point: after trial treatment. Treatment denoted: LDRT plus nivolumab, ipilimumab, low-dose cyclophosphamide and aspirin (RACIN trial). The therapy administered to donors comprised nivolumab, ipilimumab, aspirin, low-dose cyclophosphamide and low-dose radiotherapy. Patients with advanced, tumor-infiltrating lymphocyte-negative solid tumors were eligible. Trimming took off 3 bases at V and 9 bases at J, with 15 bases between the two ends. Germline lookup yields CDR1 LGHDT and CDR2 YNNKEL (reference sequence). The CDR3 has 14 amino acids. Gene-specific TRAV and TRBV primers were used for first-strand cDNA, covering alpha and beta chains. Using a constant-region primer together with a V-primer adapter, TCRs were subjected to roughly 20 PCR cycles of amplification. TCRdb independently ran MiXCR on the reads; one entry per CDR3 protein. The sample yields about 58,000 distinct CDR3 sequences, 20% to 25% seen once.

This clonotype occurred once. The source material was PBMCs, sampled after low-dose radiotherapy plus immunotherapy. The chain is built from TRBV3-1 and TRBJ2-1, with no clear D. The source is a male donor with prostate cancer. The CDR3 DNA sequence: TGTGCCAGCAGCCATATATCTACGACGACTGAGCAGTTCTTC. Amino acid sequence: CASSHISTTTEQFF.